One and the same sample provided the 28 T cell receptor beta chains below, sequenced in a study of immune heterogeneity within non-small cell lung tumors. TCR beta CDR3 regions came from multiplex PCR with 32 forward V and 13 reverse J primers. TCRdb processed the multiplex PCR reads anew with MiXCR; each CDR3 protein has one entry. The table lists around 9,800 distinct CDR3 sequences, more than 15% of them singletons, with approximately 3.7% in the top ten. The starting template was genomic DNA from bulk tumor, roughly 610 ng per sample. Biopsies that were spaced far apart were taken, several per primary tumor, during surgery. Curative surgical treatment was performed in patients who had newly diagnosed, untreated non-small cell lung cancer. The sequenced material came from lung tumor tissue. Receptor source: a man between 60 and 70 years old with non-small cell lung cancer.

For this clonotype: Being one base from a much bigger clone, this may be a read error. The chain uses TRBV30 and TRBJ1-2; D is unclear. V gave up 2 bases and J gave up 8 bases, with 12 bases separating them. CDR3 length: 12 amino acids. Germline V lookup: CDR1 GTSNPN, CDR2 SVGIG (reference sequence). This chain's CDR3 is CAWSLLLEGYTF. The CDR3 DNA is TGTGCCTGGAGTCTACTTTTAGAGGGCTACACCTTC.

This rearrangement joins TRBV7-9 to TRBJ2-1; no definite D call. Trimming removed 1 base at V and 8 bases at J, with 6 bases between. This CDR3 has 12 residues. CDR1 is SEHNR, CDR2 FQNEAQ, per germline (reference sequence). The CDR3 DNA follows: TGTGCCAGCAGCTTAGGAGGTGATGAGCAGTTCTTC. The encoded protein is CASSLGGDEQFF.

A note on this clonotype: This may come from a read error, since a much larger clone is one base off. V gene TRBV11-2 combines with J gene TRBJ1-1; D is undetermined. This CDR3 comprises 13 residues. Per the germline V gene, CDR1 is SGHAT and CDR2 is FQNNGV. This chain's CDR3 is CAGSLKEGGEAFF. CDR3 coding DNA: TGTGCCGGCAGCTTAAAGGAGGGAGGGGAAGCTTTCTTT.

V usage is TRBV6-1 and J usage is TRBJ1-4; TRBD1 agrees at 7 bases. Germline CDR1 reads MNHNS; CDR2 reads SASEGT. The CDR3 has 14 residues. Trimming took 6 bases from V and 11 from J; bases not matched to a gene: 12. The CDR3, as DNA: TGTGCCAGCAGGCCGGGACAGAGCATCCAGAAACTGTTTTTT. It encodes CASRPGQSIQKLFF.

Many counts were recorded for this clonotype. CDR3 amino acids: CAGRKGGQEKLFF. The CDR3 DNA reads as TGTGCCGGTCGGAAGGGGGGCCAGGAAAAACTGTTTTTT. This chain joins TRBV2 and TRBJ1-4; tentative D call: TRBD1 (6 bases). V was cut by 11 bases and J by 8 bases, with 18 bases left in between. The length of the CDR3 is 13 residues. Germline V lookup: CDR1 SNHLY, CDR2 FYNNEI.

The J gene is TRBJ1-1, the V gene TRBV7-8; 7 bases line up with TRBD1. In germline, CDR1 is SGHVS, CDR2 FQNEAQ. The CDR3 has 14 residues. The V segment lost 3 bases and the J segment 2 bases; nucleotides outside the gene matches: 3. The CDR3 bases are TGTGCCAGCAGCTTGGGACAGACTAACACTGAAGCTTTCTTT. This gives the protein CASSLGQTNTEAFF.

The table lists this clonotype with many counts. The chain links TRBV12-3 or TRBV12-4 to TRBJ2-2, with D unclear. This CDR3 is 13 amino acids long. V was pared by 3 bases and J by 5 bases, with 7 bases between. Written as DNA, the CDR3 is TGTGCCAGCAGTTTGACTCGTACCGGGGAGCTGTTTTTT. Translation: CASSLTRTGELFF.

Judged by abundance, this clonotype is medium-sized. The gene calls are TRBV7-8 and TRBJ2-2; D is perhaps TRBD1 or TRBD2 (5 bases each). V was cut by 1 base and J by 0 bases, with 6 bases left in between. CDR3 length equals 15 residues. Germline lookup yields CDR1 SGHVS and CDR2 FQNEAQ. The CDR3 coding sequence is TGTGCCAGCAGCTTAGGGGGGACGAACACCGGGGAGCTGTTTTTT. Protein: CASSLGGTNTGELFF.

By sample fraction, this clonotype is medium-sized. Relative to the germline gene, one junction end is altered; a read error may explain this. J is TRBJ2-7 and V is TRBV5-1; D gene uncertain. The germline V gene encodes CDR1 SGHRS and CDR2 YFSETQ. There are 8 residues in the CDR3. Written as DNA, the CDR3 is TGTGTAGGGAACGGGCAGTACTTC. It is translated as CVGNGQYF.

The V and J genes are TRBV29-1 and TRBJ2-5, with TRBD2 identical over 9 bases. From germline, CDR1 is SQVTM and CDR2 ANQGSEA. J was trimmed by 5 bases and V by 5 bases; bases with no gene match: 12. This CDR3 is built from 15 residues. The CDR3 loop is CSVTNAGGSSETQYF. The CDR3 nucleotides read TGCAGCGTTACTAATGCGGGAGGGAGTTCGGAGACCCAGTACTTC.

Of note for this clonotype: This clone may be a read error of a much larger clone one base away. No conserved phenylalanine or tryptophan ends this CDR3, so it is likely a read error. This chain uses TRBV12-3 or TRBV12-4 with TRBJ2-7; the D is unclear. The CDR3 spans 11 residues. V lost 8 bases to trimming and J lost 4 bases, with 9 bases between them. The CDR3 DNA sequence: TGTGCCAGCGGGAAGCAATACGAGCAGTACCTC. Encoded protein: CASGKQYEQYL.

This clonotype was observed at least ten times. The chain couples TRBV2 to TRBJ2-2; TRBD2 matches 14 bases. The CDR3 loop spans 15 amino acids. Germline assignment: CDR1 SNHLY and CDR2 FYNNEI. V gave up 8 bases and J gave up 5 bases; unmatched junction bases: 4. CDR3 amino acids: CASGLAGGGTGELFF. In nucleotides, the CDR3 is TGTGCCAGCGGACTAGCGGGAGGTGGGACCGGGGAGCTGTTTTTT.

To note about this clonotype: A much larger clonotype is one base distant, so this may be a read error. J is TRBJ2-7 and V is TRBV28, with D maybe TRBD1 (6 bases). The CDR3 is made up of 12 amino acids. Germline assignment: CDR1 MDHEN and CDR2 SYDVKM. Trimming took off 7 bases at V and 3 bases at J, with 10 bases between the two ends. The CDR3 reads CASNQQGYEQYF. The CDR3 DNA reads as TGTGCCAGCAACCAACAGGGCTACGAGCAGTACTTC.

This clonotype was seen only a few times. The V gene is TRBV13, the J gene TRBJ2-1; D tentatively fits TRBD1 or TRBD2 (5 bases each). Looked up from germline, CDR1 is PRHDT and CDR2 is FYEKMQ (reference sequence). CDR3 size: 16 residues. Between the trimmed V and J ends, which lost 8 bases and 2 bases, there was a span of 19 bases. CDR3 residues: CASGALLGDAYNEQFF. Here the CDR3 DNA reads TGTGCCAGCGGCGCCTTGTTGGGGGACGCCTACAATGAGCAGTTCTTC. The variable domain in full, completed from reference TRBV13 and TRBJ2-1, reads AAGVIQSPRHLIKEKRETATLKCYPIPRHDTVYWYQQGPGQDPQFLISFYEKMQSDKGSIPDRFSAQQFSDYHSELNMSSLELGDSALYFCASGALLGDAYNEQFFGPGTRLTVL.

This clonotype came up a few times. The chain couples TRBV5-1 to TRBJ2-5, with 8 bases that match TRBD1. CDR1 and CDR2 from the germline V gene are SGHRS and YFSETQ. The length of the CDR3 is 14 residues. V dropped 3 bases and J dropped 4; count of bases not matched to a gene: 5. The CDR3 sequence: CASSSGQGGETQYF. CDR3 nucleotide sequence: TGCGCCAGCAGCTCAGGACAGGGCGGAGAGACCCAGTACTTC.

J is TRBJ2-5 and V is TRBV9; possibly TRBD1 or TRBD2 for D (6 bases each). With 0 bases removed from V and 1 base from J, the gap between germline ends came to 10 bases. CDR1 and CDR2 (germline): SGDLS, YYNGEE. CDR3 length equals 15 residues. The CDR3 nucleotides read TGTGCCAGCAGCGTAGAACAGGGAGGCCAAGAGACCCAGTACTTC. Its protein product is CASSVEQGGQETQYF. Complete variable domain (other parts from reference TRBV9 and TRBJ2-5): DSGVTQTPKHLITATGQRVTLRCSPRSGDLSVYWYQQSLDQGLQFLIQYYNGEERAKGNILERFSAQQFPDLHSELNLSSLELGDSALYFCASSVEQGGQETQYFGPGTRLLVL.

This clonotype is medium-sized. CDR3 amino acids: CASSFRSRVRNSPLHF. The CDR3 region has the DNA TGTGCCAGCAGTTTTCGGAGCAGGGTGAGGAATTCACCCCTCCACTTT. The chain employs TRBV27 and TRBJ1-6, with a weak D call TRBD1 (5 bases). The V end lost 3 bases, the J end lost 7 bases, and 16 bases lay between the germline ends. The germline V gene has CDR1 MNHEY and CDR2 SMNVEV (reference sequence). CDR3 length equals 16 residues.

Concerning this clonotype: Since a much larger clone is just one base distant, this may be a read error. This sequence joins TRBV5-1 and TRBJ2-3; D might be TRBD2 (6 bases). V dropped 6 bases and J dropped 9 bases, with 20 bases sitting between them. CDR3 length equals 14 residues. Germline CDR1 and CDR2: SGHRS and YFSETQ. CDR3 sequence (DNA): TGCGCCAGCACCGCACGGGAGAGGATTGGGACGCAGTATTTT. This translates into CASTARERIGTQYF.

The CDR3 region is CASRGGQYTGELFF. The CDR3 DNA follows: TGTGCCAGTAGGGGGGGACAGTACACCGGGGAGCTGTTTTTT. The J gene is TRBJ2-2, the V gene TRBV19; D might be TRBD1 (7 bases). This CDR3 is built from 14 residues. V was clipped by 6 bases and J by 3 bases, with 11 bases between them. Germline V gives CDR1 LNHDA, CDR2 SQIVND (reference sequence).

On this clonotype: A much larger clonotype is one base distant, so this may be a read error. V usage is TRBV7-2 and J usage is TRBJ2-7; 8 nucleotides line up with TRBD1. The CDR3 runs to 14 residues. Germline-derived CDR1 and CDR2 are SGHTA and FQGNSA. In nucleotides, the CDR3 is TGTGCCAACAGCGTCGGACAGGGAGCAAACGAGCAGTACTTC. It specifies CANSVGQGANEQYF. The full variable domain, rest sourced from reference TRBV7-2 and TRBJ2-7, is GAGVSQSPSNKVTEKGKDVELRCDPISGHTALYWYRQSLGQGLEFLIYFQGNSAPDKSGLPSDRFSAERTGGSVSTLTIQRTQQEDSAVYLCANSVGQGANEQYFGPGTRLTVT.

Turning to this clonotype: Lacking the conserved final phenylalanine or tryptophan, this CDR3 likely reflects a read error. This chain connects TRBV6-1 to TRBJ2-3; D could derive from TRBD1 or TRBD2 (6 bases each). V gave up 2 bases and J gave up 0 bases, with 12 bases separating them. CDR1 is MNHNS and CDR2 is SASEGT in the germline V gene. CDR3 length: 16 amino acids. The CDR3: CASSESDGGSTDTQYL. For the CDR3, the DNA is TGTGCCAGCAGTGAATCGGACGGGGGCAGCACAGATACGCAGTATTTG.

This clonotype is classed as medium-sized. The V gene is TRBV28, the J gene TRBJ2-7, with 9 bases matching TRBD2. J lost 0 bases, V lost 6 bases, and 15 bases had no gene match. The CDR3 loop spans 18 amino acids. Germline lookup yields CDR1 MDHEN and CDR2 SYDVKM. The CDR3 loop is CASSLSLSSGISSYEQYF. In DNA, the CDR3 is TGTGCCAGCAGCCTTTCCCTATCTAGCGGGATTAGCTCCTACGAGCAGTACTTC.

By sample share, this clonotype is medium-sized (0.01 to 0.1%). The chain recombines TRBV30 with TRBJ1-3; no reliable D call. Trimming removed 0 bases at V and 4 bases at J, with 7 bases between. Looked up from germline, CDR1 is GTSNPN and CDR2 is SVGIG (reference sequence). The CDR3 has 13 amino acids. The CDR3 is CAWSVGNGNTIYF. The CDR3 DNA follows: TGTGCCTGGAGTGTAGGGAACGGAAACACCATATATTTT.

As concerns this clonotype: This may stem from a read error, because a much larger clone lies one nucleotide away. This chain links TRBV12-3 or TRBV12-4 with TRBJ1-5, with 9 positions matching TRBD1. Trimming at V came to 7 bases and at J to 7 bases, leaving 11 bases not matched to a gene. The CDR3 length is 15 residues. The DNA of the CDR3 is TGTGCCAGCATCTTAGAGGGACAGGGTCACCAGCCCCAGCATTTT. It yields the protein CASILEGQGHQPQHF.

The chain joins TRBV3-1 to TRBJ1-4, with D tentatively TRBD1 (6 bases). CDR3 length equals 16 residues. Trimming pared 0 bases from V and 7 bases from J, leaving 15 bases between. Germline V gene data show CDR1 as LGHDT and CDR2 as YNNKEL (reference sequence). CDR3 in amino acids: CASSQDLGGRGEKLFF. The CDR3, as DNA: TGTGCCAGCAGCCAAGATTTGGGGGGCAGGGGTGAAAAACTGTTTTTT.

The chain employs TRBV12-3 or TRBV12-4 and TRBJ1-1; tentative D call: TRBD1 (6 bases). The CDR3 runs to 15 residues. V dropped 2 bases and J dropped 0 bases, with 10 bases sitting between them. This chain's CDR3 is CASSLWGAMNTEAFF. The DNA of the CDR3 is TGTGCCAGCAGTTTATGGGGGGCGATGAACACTGAAGCTTTCTTT.

This clonotype turned up a few times. The V and J genes are TRBV3-1 and TRBJ1-5, with a tentative D call TRBD1 (6 bases). The CDR3 is 14 residues long. Germline V gives CDR1 LGHDT, CDR2 YNNKEL (reference sequence). V lost 5 bases, J lost 2 bases, and 10 bases lay in between. The CDR3 nucleotides are TGTGCCAGCAGCATGACAGGCGGCAATCAGCCCCAGCATTTT. Its protein is CASSMTGGNQPQHF.

Comment on this clonotype: One base away lies a much larger clone, so this may be a sequencing read error. The V call is TRBV14, the J call TRBJ2-7; the match to TRBD2 covers 8 bases. Looked up from germline, CDR1 is SGHDN and CDR2 is FVKESK. This CDR3 spans 14 amino acids. V was clipped by 3 bases and J by 5 bases; unmatched bases: 6. CDR3 protein: CASSHLAGLHEQYF. The CDR3 DNA follows: TGTGCCAGCAGCCATCTAGCGGGCCTCCACGAGCAGTACTTC.